These T cell receptor beta chains were read from a single sample in a study of CXCR3-negative and CXCR3-positive naive CD8 T cells. Using the 5' RACE reads, TCRdb records one entry per CDR3 protein without DNA. The sample yields around 140,000 distinct CDR3 sequences, of which the top ten take up roughly 0.41%. Sequences were obtained from naive CXCR3+ CD8+ T cells from blood. The receptors derive from a human donor in good health. Some clones in this sample may be carry-over from other donors' samples. Both conserved end residues are part of each CDR3.

v_gene	j_gene	len	CDR3aa
TRBV18	TRBJ2-7	14	CASSYEPGPYEQYF
TRBV2	TRBJ1-5	15	CASTSSWGSNQPQHF
TRBV4-2	TRBJ1-1	14	CASSPQGIGTEAFF
TRBV29-1	TRBJ2-1	17	CSVEGGQAAASYNEQFF
TRBV7-9	TRBJ2-7	17	CASSSSRILLAGVEQYF
TRBV15	TRBJ2-5	16	CATSPRAVAYQETQYF
TRBV29-1	TRBJ2-7	19	CSVAGQRTNPLASDDEQYF
TRBV7-6	TRBJ1-3	17	CASSLIVNGGPGNTIYF
TRBV5-5	TRBJ1-5	17	CASSITLFTGIHQPQHF
TRBV27	TRBJ2-7	16	CASSLSVALSSYEQYF
TRBV11-2	TRBJ2-1	16	CASSLGGGSFYNEQFF
TRBV13	TRBJ1-1	13	CASSATMNTEAFF
TRBV28	TRBJ2-6	18	CASSLLEGRPSGANVLTF
TRBV19	TRBJ2-7	16	CASSQGTGRESYEQYF
TRBV5-1	TRBJ2-7	15	CASSLAQGAIYEQYF
TRBV29-1	TRBJ2-1	13	CSTGGRSYNEQFF
TRBV28	TRBJ2-7	17	CASYQTVHQGAIHEQYF
TRBV29-1	TRBJ2-3	11	CSGGPTDTQYF
TRBV3-1	TRBJ2-1	16	CASSPVTASSYNEQFF
TRBV7-9	TRBJ2-3	15	CASSLAPTSTDTQYF
TRBV7-9	TRBJ2-7	13	CASTTGGPNEQYF
TRBV25-1	TRBJ1-6	11	CASGRGSPLHF
TRBV4-1	TRBJ2-1	13	CASSQEGASDEFF
TRBV4-2	TRBJ2-1	18	CASSQVPAVGGSYNEQFF
TRBV29-1	TRBJ2-7	14	CSVTTGGSHYEQYF
TRBV9	TRBJ2-1	15	CASSQLASGGNEQFF
TRBV15	TRBJ2-3	15	CATSRRGGSADTQYF
TRBV7-9	TRBJ2-7	18	CASSFFESSEKYFYEQYF
TRBV27	TRBJ2-5	16	CASSLRQGGLQETQYF
TRBV6-9	TRBJ1-1	19	CASPEPQRSRTGLNTEAFF
TRBV20-1	TRBJ1-5	15	CSASIQVDSNQPQHF
TRBV6-2/TRBV6-3	TRBJ2-5	16	CASSTPRGLAAGAQYF
TRBV20-1	TRBJ2-7	12	CSAMGGPYEQYF
TRBV7-9	TRBJ1-1	15	CASSLVLGTFDEAFF
TRBV7-7	TRBJ1-3	13	CASSLGGGNTIYF
TRBV2	TRBJ2-3	16	CASSIRGDRNTDTQYF
TRBV28	TRBJ2-7	17	CASSLSVVGQGSYEQYF
TRBV3-1	TRBJ2-3	17	CASSQEERGVYTDTQYF
TRBV4-1	TRBJ2-2	15	CASSQETGLIGELFF
TRBV9	TRBJ2-2	15	CASSVGGALPGELFF
TRBV12-3/TRBV12-4	TRBJ1-5	18	CASSLSPIGQGRDQPQHF
TRBV2	TRBJ1-1	12	CASDRWNTEAFF
TRBV14	TRBJ2-3	15	CASSQGISGGDTQYF
TRBV6-6	TRBJ2-7	18	CASSYTASGGRSSYEQYF
TRBV5-1	TRBJ1-1	15	CASSLNPVGNTEAFF
TRBV27	TRBJ1-1	14	CASSLRGMNTEAFF
TRBV28	TRBJ2-2	15	CASSSGQGATGELFF
TRBV5-4	TRBJ2-7	18	CASSPFTVAGGSAYEQYF
TRBV7-9	TRBJ2-3	16	CASSSPAGYTTDTQYF
TRBV18	TRBJ2-7	11	CASSPDYEQYF
TRBV20-1	TRBJ1-5	14	CSASHDSLNQPQHF
TRBV28	TRBJ2-7	15	CASSADRDTIYEQYF
TRBV7-9	TRBJ2-5	16	CASSLSWTGRQETQYF